Shown below are 2 T cell receptor beta chains from a single sample sequenced in a study of T-cell memory formation after mild COVID-19 (dated by TCRdb to the early 2020s). The library was obtained by 5' RACE. Sequencing took place on an Illumina NovaSeq 6000. TCRdb ran its own pipeline on the public reads, namely fastp trimming at Q25 and MiXCR clone calling, and kept in-frame beta chains. Rows with one shared CDR3 protein collapse into an entry with the most common genes and DNA. A total of about 240,000 distinct CDR3 sequences appear in this sample, approximately 9% of them only once. The ten largest clones add up to around 20% of the sample. The specimen sequenced was PBMCs or a T cell subset sorted from them (not recorded which). The receptors were sampled from a man between 18 and 35 years old who had mild COVID-19 (a few samples of this study predate the infection). The sample titles of this study are shuffled in the database, so cell type and time point are left out; the donor was told from shared clones.

The CDR3 DNA follows: TGTGCCAGCAGCTTAGTCGGAGGTGGGCAGGGTGAAGCTTTCTTT. Residues: CASSLVGGGQGEAFF. The genes are TRBV7-2 and TRBJ1-1; perhaps TRBD1 as D (5 bases). V was clipped by 1 base and J by 7 bases, with 16 bases between them. Germline-derived CDR1 and CDR2 are SGHTA and FQGNSA. The CDR3 consists of 15 residues. Variable domain in full (rest from reference TRBV7-2 and TRBJ1-1): GAGVSQSPSNKVTEKGKDVELRCDPISGHTALYWYRQSLGQGLEFLIYFQGNSAPDKSGLPSDRFSAERTGGSVSTLTIQRTQQEDSAVYLCASSLVGGGQGEAFFGQGTRLTVV.

This clonotype was observed a handful of times. This chain links TRBV2 with TRBJ1-5; TRBD1 is a possible D gene (5 bases). Trimming left V 2 bases short and J 2 bases short, with 10 bases between. CDR1 and CDR2 from the germline V gene are SNHLY and FYNNEI. This CDR3 has 15 residues. The CDR3 spells CASSEQTAGNQPQHF. The DNA for the CDR3 is TGTGCCAGCAGTGAACAGACAGCCGGCAATCAGCCCCAGCATTTT.